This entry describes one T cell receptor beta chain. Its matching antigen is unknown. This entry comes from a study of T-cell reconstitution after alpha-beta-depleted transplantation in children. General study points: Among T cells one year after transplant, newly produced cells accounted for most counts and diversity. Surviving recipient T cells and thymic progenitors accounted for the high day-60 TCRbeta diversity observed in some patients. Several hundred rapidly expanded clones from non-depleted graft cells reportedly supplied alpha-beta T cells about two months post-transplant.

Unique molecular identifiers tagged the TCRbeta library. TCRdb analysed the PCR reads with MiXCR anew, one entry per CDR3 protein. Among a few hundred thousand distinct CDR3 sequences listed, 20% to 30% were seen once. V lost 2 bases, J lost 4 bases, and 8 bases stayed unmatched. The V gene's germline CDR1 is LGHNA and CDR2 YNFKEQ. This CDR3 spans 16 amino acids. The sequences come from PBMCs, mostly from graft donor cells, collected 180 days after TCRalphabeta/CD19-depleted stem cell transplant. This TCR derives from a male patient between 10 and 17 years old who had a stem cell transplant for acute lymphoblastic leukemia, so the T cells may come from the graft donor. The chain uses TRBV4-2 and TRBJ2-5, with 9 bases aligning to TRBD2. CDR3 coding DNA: TGTGCCAGCAGCCAACCCGGGCTAGCGGGATCAGAGACCCAGTACTTC. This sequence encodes CASSQPGLAGSETQYF.